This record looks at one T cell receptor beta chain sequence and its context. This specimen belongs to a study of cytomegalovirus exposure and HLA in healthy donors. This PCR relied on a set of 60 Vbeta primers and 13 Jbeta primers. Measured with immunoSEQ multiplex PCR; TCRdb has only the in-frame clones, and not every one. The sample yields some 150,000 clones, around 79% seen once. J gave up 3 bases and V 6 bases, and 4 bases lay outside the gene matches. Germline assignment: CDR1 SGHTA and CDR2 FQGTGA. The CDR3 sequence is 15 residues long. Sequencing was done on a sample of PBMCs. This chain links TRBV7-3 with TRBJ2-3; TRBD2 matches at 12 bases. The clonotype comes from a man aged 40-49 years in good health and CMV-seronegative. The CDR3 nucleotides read TGTGCCAGCAGGGATGGACTAGCGGGGACAGATACGCAGTATTTT. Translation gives CASRDGLAGTDTQYF.